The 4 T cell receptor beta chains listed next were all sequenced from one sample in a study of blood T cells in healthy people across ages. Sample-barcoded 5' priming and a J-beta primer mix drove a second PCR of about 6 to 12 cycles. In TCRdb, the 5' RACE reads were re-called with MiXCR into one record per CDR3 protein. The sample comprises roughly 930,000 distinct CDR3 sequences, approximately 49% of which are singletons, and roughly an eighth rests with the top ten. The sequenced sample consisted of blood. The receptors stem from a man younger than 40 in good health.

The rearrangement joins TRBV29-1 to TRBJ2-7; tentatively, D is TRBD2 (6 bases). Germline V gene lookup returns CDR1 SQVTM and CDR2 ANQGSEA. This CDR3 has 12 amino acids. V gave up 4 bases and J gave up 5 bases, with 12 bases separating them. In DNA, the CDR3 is TGCAGCGTTGGCGGGGTAAAGGACGAGCAGTACTTC. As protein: CSVGGVKDEQYF.

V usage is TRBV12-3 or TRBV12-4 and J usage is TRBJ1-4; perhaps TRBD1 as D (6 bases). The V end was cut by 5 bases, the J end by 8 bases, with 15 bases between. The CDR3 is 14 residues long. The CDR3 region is CASSVQGFKEKLFF. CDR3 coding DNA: TGTGCCAGCAGTGTACAGGGATTTAAAGAAAAACTGTTTTTT.

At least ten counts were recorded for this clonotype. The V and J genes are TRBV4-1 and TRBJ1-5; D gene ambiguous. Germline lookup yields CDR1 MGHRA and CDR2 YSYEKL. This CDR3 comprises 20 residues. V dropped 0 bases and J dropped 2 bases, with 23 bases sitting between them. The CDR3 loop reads CASSQDIMGQRVGGNQPQHF. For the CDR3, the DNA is TGCGCCAGCAGCCAAGATATAATGGGCCAGAGGGTTGGGGGCAATCAGCCCCAGCATTTT.

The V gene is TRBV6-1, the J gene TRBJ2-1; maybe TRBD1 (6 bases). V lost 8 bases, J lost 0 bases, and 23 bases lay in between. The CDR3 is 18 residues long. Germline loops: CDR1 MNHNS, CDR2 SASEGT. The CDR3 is CASLRGWGLVSSYNEQFF. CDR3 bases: TGTGCCAGCCTAAGGGGGTGGGGGCTGGTGAGCTCCTACAATGAGCAGTTCTTC.